The 10 T cell receptor beta chains listed next were all sequenced from one sample in a study of Graves' ophthalmopathy and Graves' hyperthyroidism. Investigators amplified TCR beta CDR3 regions from RNA transcripts. HTBI primers were used in a first-round RT-PCR, which preceded a second-round multiplex PCR. Using its own MiXCR run on the multiplex PCR reads, TCRdb lists one record per CDR3 protein. The table includes 900,000 to 1,200,000 distinct CDR3 sequences, about 35% detected once. Sequencing was carried out using peripheral blood or thyroid tissue (not recorded which). The origin of the receptors is an adult man with Graves' hyperthyroidism.

CDR3 sequence: CAIMRAGGIRNTGELFF. In DNA form, the CDR3 reads TGTGCCATCATGAGAGCGGGAGGGATACGGAACACCGGGGAGCTGTTTTTT. The chain recombines TRBV10-3 with TRBJ2-2; TRBD2 matches at 10 bases. Germline V lookup: CDR1 ENHRY, CDR2 SYGVKD. J lost 1 base, V lost 7 bases, and 9 bases had no gene match. The CDR3 runs to 17 residues.

The chain uses TRBV15 and TRBJ2-2; D is uncertain. Germline CDR1 LNHNV, CDR2 YYDKDF (reference sequence). The CDR3 runs to 12 residues. Between the trimmed V and J ends, which lost 3 bases and 8 bases, there was a span of 7 bases. The DNA of the CDR3 is TGTGCCACCAGCAGCCCCCAGGGGGAGCTGTTTTTT. Its protein product is CATSSPQGELFF.

There are many counts of this clonotype. The chain recombines TRBV5-5 with TRBJ2-5, with D perhaps TRBD2 (5 bases). The CDR3 sequence is 15 residues long. V dropped 0 bases and J dropped 5 bases, with 14 bases sitting between them. The germline V gene encodes CDR1 SGHKS and CDR2 YYEKEE (reference sequence). CDR3 amino acids: CASSLVSEGRETQYF. The CDR3 DNA is TGTGCCAGCAGCTTGGTTAGCGAGGGTCGGGAGACCCAGTACTTC. Variable domain in full (rest from reference TRBV5-5 and TRBJ2-5): DAGVTQSPTHLIKTRGQQVTLRCSPISGHKSVSWYQQVLGQGPQFIFQYYEKEERGRGNFPDRFSARQFPNYSSELNVNALLLGDSALYLCASSLVSEGRETQYFGPGTRLLVL.

The genes are TRBV20-1 and TRBJ1-2; D is ambiguous. The CDR3 loop spans 13 amino acids. The V gene lost 3 bases and the J gene lost 4 bases, with 12 bases spanning the gap. Germline CDR1 reads DFQATT; CDR2 reads SNEGSKA (reference sequence). CDR3 protein: CSARTGVSYGYTF. The DNA of the CDR3 is TGCAGTGCTAGGACCGGGGTCTCCTATGGCTACACCTTC.

The rearrangement links TRBV9 to TRBJ1-1; TRBD1 is a possible D gene (5 bases). CDR1 is SGDLS and CDR2 is YYNGEE in the germline V gene. Trimming took off 9 bases at V and 0 bases at J, with 18 bases between the two ends. This CDR3 spans 15 amino acids. CDR3 DNA sequence: TGTGCCACCACTTCGCAGGCAGGGATGAACACTGAAGCTTTCTTT. It codes for CATTSQAGMNTEAFF.

This clonotype was seen repeatedly, ten times or more. CDR3 sequence (DNA): TGTGCCAGTACTATCGGGACCGGCTACACCTTC. As protein: CASTIGTGYTF. The rearrangement joins TRBV19 to TRBJ1-2; a possible D gene is TRBD1 (5 bases). Germline CDR1 is LNHDA and CDR2 is SQIVND (reference sequence). V was cut by 7 bases and J by 8 bases, with 11 bases left in between. CDR3 length equals 11 residues.

This clonotype was seen ten or more times. This chain links TRBV4-3 with TRBJ1-6; D may be TRBD1 (5 bases). The ends were cut back, 4 bases at V and 7 bases at J, with 8 bases in the middle. CDR3 length equals 13 residues. The germline V gene has CDR1 LGHNA and CDR2 YSLEER. The CDR3 reads CASSLRQNSPLHF. CDR3 nucleotide sequence: TGCGCCAGCAGCCTAAGACAGAATTCACCCCTCCACTTT.

This clonotype was seen only a few times. CDR3 coding DNA: TGTGCCAGTAGTACACTCAGGGGGCAATCCCAGCCCCAGCATTTT. Its translation: CASSTLRGQSQPQHF. The chain employs TRBV19 and TRBJ1-5; TRBD1 matches at 8 bases. Trimming cost V 4 bases and J 7 bases; bases outside gene matches: 9. Germline loops: CDR1 LNHDA, CDR2 SQIVND (reference sequence). The CDR3 sequence is 15 residues long.

This clonotype was counted only a few times. The chain carries TRBV5-4 and TRBJ1-1; D may be TRBD1 (5 bases). V lost 4 bases and J 5 bases, leaving 18 bases between the germline ends. Germline V CDR1 and CDR2: SGHNT, YYREEE (reference sequence). The CDR3 is made up of 15 amino acids. CDR3: CASSRGWGISTEAFF. Here the CDR3 DNA reads TGTGCCAGCAGCAGAGGGTGGGGGATCAGTACTGAAGCTTTCTTT.

The chain employs TRBV9 and TRBJ2-7; possible D gene TRBD2, 5 bases. CDR3 size: 16 residues. The V gene lost 5 bases and the J gene lost 0 bases, with 18 bases spanning the gap. CDR1 is SGDLS and CDR2 is YYNGEE in the germline V gene. The CDR3 DNA follows: TGTGCCAGCAGTTACGGTTTCGGGAAGAGCTCCTACGAGCAGTACTTC. It is translated as CASSYGFGKSSYEQYF. Full variable domain (remainder filled in from reference TRBV9 and TRBJ2-7): DSGVTQTPKHLITATGQRVTLRCSPRSGDLSVYWYQQSLDQGLQFLIQYYNGEERAKGNILERFSAQQFPDLHSELNLSSLELGDSALYFCASSYGFGKSSYEQYFGPGTRLTVT.